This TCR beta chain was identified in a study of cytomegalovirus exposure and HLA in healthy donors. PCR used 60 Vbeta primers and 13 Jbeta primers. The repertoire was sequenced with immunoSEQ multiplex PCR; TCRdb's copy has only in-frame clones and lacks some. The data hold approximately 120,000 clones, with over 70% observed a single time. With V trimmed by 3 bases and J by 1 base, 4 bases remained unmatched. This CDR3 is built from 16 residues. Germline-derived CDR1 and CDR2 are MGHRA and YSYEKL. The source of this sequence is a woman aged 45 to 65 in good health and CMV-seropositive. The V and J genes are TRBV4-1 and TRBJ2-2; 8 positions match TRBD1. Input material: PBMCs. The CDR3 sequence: CASSQEGQGNTGELFF. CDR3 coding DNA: TGCGCCAGCAGCCAGGAAGGACAGGGGAACACCGGGGAGCTGTTTTTT.